Following are 30 T cell receptor beta chains from one sample sequenced in a study of blood T cell repertoires in COVID-19 (dated by TCRdb to the early 2020s). The library was produced with the immunoSEQ multiplex PCR assay. TCRdb took this table from immuneACCESS and kept in-frame rearrangements with V and J called. Such tables lack part of the clones; where checked against another copy, unresolved V genes explain under half of the gap, and the rest is unexplained. For this sample the table gives around 110,000 clones, of which under 95% were detected only once. The top ten constitute approximately 1.3% of the sample. The sequenced material came from peripheral blood. All receptors come from a woman aged 25 to 39 with acute or convalescent COVID-19.

V gene TRBV27 combines with J gene TRBJ1-2; perhaps TRBD1 as D (6 bases). The CDR3 contains 12 residues. V was pared by 5 bases and J by 5 bases, with 9 bases between. Germline CDR1 reads MNHEY; CDR2 reads SMNVEV (reference sequence). CDR3 in DNA: TGTGCCAGCAGTGCCCAGGGGTATGGCTACACCTTC. It codes for CASSAQGYGYTF.

The gene calls are TRBV5-1 and TRBJ2-3; TRBD2 matches at 10 bases. The CDR3 totals 15 residues. Trimming removed 2 bases from V and 5 bases from J; junction bases left unmatched: 5. Germline V CDR1 and CDR2: SGHRS, YFSETQ. CDR3 bases: TGCGCCAGCAGCTTAAGCGGGGGGGCGGTAGATACGCAGTATTTT. It is translated as CASSLSGGAVDTQYF.

The chain joins TRBV5-5 to TRBJ1-2; weak D call: TRBD1 (5 bases). Germline V gene sequence: CDR1 SGHKS, CDR2 YYEKEE (reference sequence). CDR3 length: 13 residues. V shed 4 bases and J shed 4 bases, with 11 bases lying between them. CDR3 in amino acids: CASSQQGFYGYTF. CDR3 in DNA: TGTGCCAGCAGCCAGCAGGGTTTCTATGGCTACACCTTC. The variable domain in full, with the rest retrieved from reference TRBV5-5 and TRBJ1-2, is DAGVTQSPTHLIKTRGQQVTLRCSPISGHKSVSWYQQVLGQGPQFIFQYYEKEERGRGNFPDRFSARQFPNYSSELNVNALLLGDSALYLCASSQQGFYGYTFGSGTRLTVV.

This chain connects TRBV19 to TRBJ2-3, with D possibly TRBD2 on 6 matching bases. The germline CDR1 and CDR2 sequences are LNHDA and SQIVND (reference sequence). The CDR3 runs 15 residues. V was cut by 1 base and J by 0 bases, with 8 bases left in between. As DNA, the CDR3 is TGTGCCAGTAGTATAGCGCGGGGTAGCACAGATACGCAGTATTTT. Its protein product is CASSIARGSTDTQYF.

The gene calls are TRBV3-1 (or the pseudogene TRBV3-2) and TRBJ1-2, with a tentative D call TRBD1 (5 bases). The CDR3 consists of 13 residues. Trimming shortened V by 3 bases and J by 3 bases, and 8 bases separated the two germline ends. Germline assignment: CDR1 LGHDT and CDR2 YNNKEL (reference sequence). The CDR3 sequence: CASSQQGDYGYTF. For the CDR3, the DNA is TGTGCCAGCAGCCAGCAGGGTGACTATGGCTACACCTTC.

This sequence joins TRBV6-1 and TRBJ2-7; 8 positions match TRBD2. This CDR3 comprises 17 residues. V dropped 4 bases and J dropped 0; count of bases not matched to a gene: 11. The germline gives CDR1 MNHNS, CDR2 SASEGT. The CDR3 bases are TGTGCCAGCAGTGGCTTGGCGGGGGGCGATTCCTCCTACGAGCAGTACTTC. It translates to CASSGLAGGDSSYEQYF.

The gene calls are TRBV10-3 and TRBJ1-1; a weak D match, TRBD1 (6 bases). The CDR3 sequence is 14 residues long. Trimming pared 7 bases from V and 5 bases from J, leaving 17 bases between. Germline V lookup: CDR1 ENHRY, CDR2 SYGVKD. CDR3 sequence (DNA): TGTGCCATCAATGAAATCCCAGGGGCGACTGAAGCTTTCTTT. Translating it yields CAINEIPGATEAFF.

The chain employs TRBV7-3 and TRBJ2-3, with 8 nucleotides matching TRBD1. Losses at the gene ends were 5 bases for V and 1 base for J; bases not matched to a gene: 2. This CDR3 contains 14 residues. Germline CDR1 SGHTA, CDR2 FQGTGA. CDR3 sequence (DNA): TGTGCCAGCAGCCGGGGACAGGGCACAGATACGCAGTATTTT. The encoded protein is CASSRGQGTDTQYF.

The rearrangement uses TRBV7-2 and TRBJ1-4; D not certain. V dropped 1 base and J dropped 0 bases, with 9 bases sitting between them. Germline lookup yields CDR1 SGHTA and CDR2 FQGNSA. This CDR3 region has 16 residues. Here the CDR3 reads CASSLVPGATNEKLFF. The CDR3 coding sequence is TGTGCCAGCAGCTTAGTCCCAGGCGCAACTAATGAAAAACTGTTTTTT.

The V gene is TRBV6-5, the J gene TRBJ1-2; D perhaps matches TRBD1 (5 bases). The ends were cut back, 5 bases at V and 4 bases at J, with 17 bases in the middle. Germline V gene sequence: CDR1 MNHEY, CDR2 SVGAGI. This CDR3 is built from 15 residues. CDR3 sequence reads: CASSKAAGTIYGYTF. The CDR3 DNA reads TGTGCCAGCAGTAAGGCGGCAGGGACTATCTATGGCTACACCTTC.

The rearrangement joins TRBV7-8 to TRBJ2-1; D possibly corresponds to TRBD1 (6 bases). Germline V gives CDR1 SGHVS, CDR2 FQNEAQ. The ends were cut back, 5 bases at V and 2 bases at J, with 13 bases in the middle. CDR3 length equals 15 residues. DNA for the CDR3: TGTGCCAGCAGCATCCCGGGACAAACCTACAATGAGCAGTTCTTC. This sequence encodes CASSIPGQTYNEQFF.

The V call is TRBV7-2, the J call TRBJ1-1; 10 bases fit TRBD1. This CDR3 region has 14 residues. Looked up from germline, CDR1 is SGHTA and CDR2 is FQGNSA. With 3 bases clipped from V and 5 bases from J, the junction kept 3 bases outside the gene matches. CDR3 in amino acids: CASSFLDRGTEAFF. The CDR3 bases are TGTGCCAGCAGCTTTTTGGACAGGGGGACTGAAGCTTTCTTT.

V is TRBV27 and J is TRBJ2-1; D gene ambiguous. The length of the CDR3 is 14 residues. The ends were cut back, 7 bases at V and 8 bases at J, with 18 bases in the middle. Germline CDR1 reads MNHEY; CDR2 reads SMNVEV (reference sequence). CDR3 coding DNA: TGTGCCAGCACCCCAACCTCTGGGCCTTATGAGCAGTTCTTC. Its translation is CASTPTSGPYEQFF.

CDR3 in amino acids: CASSLARGASWEKLFF. The CDR3 nucleotides are TGTGCCAGCAGCTTAGCCAGGGGGGCCTCTTGGGAAAAACTGTTTTTT. The gene calls are TRBV7-8 and TRBJ1-4; 7 positions match TRBD1. The V segment lost 0 bases and the J segment 8 bases; nucleotides outside the gene matches: 9. The CDR3 extends over 16 amino acids. CDR1 is SGHVS, CDR2 FQNEAQ, per germline.

V usage is TRBV5-5 and J usage is TRBJ1-4; 8 nucleotides align to TRBD1. V gave up 2 bases and J gave up 8 bases; unmatched junction bases: 8. The CDR3 has 15 residues. CDR1 and CDR2 from the germline V gene are SGHKS and YYEKEE (reference sequence). In nucleotides, the CDR3 is TGTGCCAGCAGCTTCGGGTGGACAGGGATCGAAAAACTGTTTTTT. It yields the protein CASSFGWTGIEKLFF.

The chain joins TRBV5-1 to TRBJ2-7; 8 bases align to TRBD1. Germline V gives CDR1 SGHRS, CDR2 YFSETQ. The CDR3 has 14 amino acids. V gave up 1 base and J gave up 2 bases; unmatched junction bases: 2. CDR3 nucleotides: TGCGCCAGCAGCTTGCTGACAGGGGCCTACGAGCAGTACTTC. Amino acids: CASSLLTGAYEQYF.

This chain uses TRBV19 with TRBJ2-7; D remains unclear. This CDR3 region has 15 residues. The germline V gene encodes CDR1 LNHDA and CDR2 SQIVND (reference sequence). V lost 0 bases and J lost 6, with 15 bases in between. In DNA form, the CDR3 reads TGTGCCAGTAGTATAGAATCAGGAATCTCTACCGAGCAGTACTTC. This encodes CASSIESGISTEQYF.

This chain uses TRBV10-2 with TRBJ1-5; D is possibly TRBD1 (5 bases). This CDR3 has 14 amino acids. The germline V gene has CDR1 WSHSY and CDR2 SAAADI. V lost 6 bases, J lost 5 bases, and 14 bases lay in between. The CDR3 reads CASRGQGGYQPQHF. The DNA for the CDR3 is TGCGCCAGCAGGGGGCAGGGTGGCTATCAGCCCCAGCATTTT.

V is TRBV7-8 and J is TRBJ2-5, with D maybe TRBD1 (5 bases). Germline V gene sequence: CDR1 SGHVS, CDR2 FQNEAQ. V lost 0 bases to trimming and J lost 0 bases, with 5 bases between them. The CDR3 has 14 amino acids. The CDR3 region has the DNA TGTGCCAGCAGCTTAGCAGGGGACCAAGAGACCCAGTACTTC. Its protein product is CASSLAGDQETQYF.

The V call is TRBV6-2 or TRBV6-3, the J call TRBJ2-1, with unresolved D. The CDR3 covers 15 residues. Trimming removed 2 bases from V and 8 bases from J, with 16 bases in between. Germline V gene sequence: CDR1 MNHEY, CDR2 SVGEGT. The CDR3 region is CASSYGPDPADEQFF. The CDR3 DNA reads TGTGCCAGCAGTTACGGCCCAGACCCGGCGGATGAGCAGTTCTTC.

The chain combines TRBV29-1 with TRBJ1-4; D call uncertain. Trimming removed 6 bases from V and 5 bases from J, with 13 bases in between. CDR1 and CDR2 (germline): SQVTM, ANQGSEA. The CDR3 runs to 13 residues. The CDR3 DNA reads as TGCAGCGTGGCTGCCAGGCTGAATGAAAAACTGTTTTTT. It encodes CSVAARLNEKLFF.

This clone was found many times. The genes are TRBV27 and TRBJ1-1; no reliable D call. The CDR3 covers 14 residues. Trimming removed 1 base at V and 5 bases at J, with 11 bases between. Germline CDR1 and CDR2: MNHEY and SMNVEV (reference sequence). The CDR3 loop is CASSLWSSETEAFF. The CDR3 DNA is TGTGCCAGCAGTTTATGGTCCTCGGAGACTGAAGCTTTCTTT.

The V and J genes are TRBV29-1 and TRBJ1-1; no firm D call. CDR3 size: 12 residues. The V gene lost 6 bases and the J gene lost 1 base, with 9 bases spanning the gap. Per germline, CDR1 SQVTM and CDR2 ANQGSEA. The CDR3 loop reads CSVLYRNTEAFF. CDR3 in DNA: TGCAGCGTGCTATACAGGAACACTGAAGCTTTCTTT.

This clone was recorded a few times. The V and J genes are TRBV28 and TRBJ2-7; 10 nucleotides match TRBD2. The V gene end was trimmed by 3 bases and the J gene end by 4 bases; junction bases not matched to a gene: 3. Germline V CDR1 and CDR2: MDHEN, SYDVKM. This CDR3 has 14 residues. CDR3 residues: CASSFLAGDYEQYF. The CDR3 nucleotides read TGTGCCAGCAGTTTCCTAGCGGGAGATTACGAGCAGTACTTC.

The chain carries TRBV7-9 and TRBJ1-4; 8 nucleotides match TRBD1. The CDR3 sequence is 19 residues long. CDR1 SEHNR and CDR2 FQNEAQ come from the germline V gene (reference sequence). The junction had 17 bases not matched to a gene; V was cut back by 5 bases and J by 3 bases. The CDR3 reads CASSPLDRETGGSNEKLFF. The CDR3 DNA reads TGTGCCAGCAGCCCTCTGGACAGGGAAACGGGGGGCTCTAATGAAAAACTGTTTTTT.

This clone has just one count. The CDR3 loop is CASSYAGRGGYTF. In nucleotides, the CDR3 is TGTGCCAGCAGTTATGCGGGGCGCGGCGGCTACACCTTC. The V call is TRBV6-5, the J call TRBJ1-2, with D tentatively TRBD1 (5 bases). Germline CDR1 and CDR2: MNHEY and SVGAGI. Trimming stripped 3 bases from V and 8 bases from J, with 13 bases between. The CDR3 length is 13 residues.

This chain uses TRBV4-3 with TRBJ2-3; 8 bases align to TRBD1. Trimming removed 2 bases from V and 1 base from J; junction bases left unmatched: 2. The CDR3 is 15 residues long. CDR1 and CDR2 (germline): LGHNA, YSLEER. CDR3 sequence reads: CASSQQGARTDTQYF. The CDR3 DNA reads as TGCGCCAGCAGCCAACAGGGGGCCCGCACAGATACGCAGTATTTT.

The chain carries TRBV28 and TRBJ1-4; D possibly corresponds to TRBD1 (5 bases). Germline CDR1 is MDHEN and CDR2 is SYDVKM. There are 16 residues in the CDR3. Deletions cut 5 bases from V and 0 bases from J, with 13 bases between. The CDR3 protein is CASSPPGGATNEKLFF. DNA for the CDR3: TGTGCCAGCAGTCCCCCTGGGGGGGCAACTAATGAAAAACTGTTTTTT.

In DNA form, the CDR3 reads TGTGCCAGTAGTACCCTAGCGGAGAGCAATGAGCAGTTCTTC. Protein product: CASSTLAESNEQFF. The chain joins TRBV19 to TRBJ2-1; 7 bases match TRBD2. CDR1 is LNHDA, CDR2 SQIVND, per germline (reference sequence). CDR3 length: 14 residues. Trimming cost V 4 bases and J 6 bases; bases outside gene matches: 6.

The chain uses TRBV5-1 and TRBJ2-3, with 9 bases matching TRBD2. CDR3 length: 15 residues. J was trimmed by 7 bases and V by 0 bases; bases with no gene match: 6. Germline V gene sequence: CDR1 SGHRS, CDR2 YFSETQ. This CDR3 reads CASSLGLAVENTQYF. The CDR3 bases are TGCGCCAGCAGCTTGGGACTAGCGGTGGAAAATACGCAGTATTTT.